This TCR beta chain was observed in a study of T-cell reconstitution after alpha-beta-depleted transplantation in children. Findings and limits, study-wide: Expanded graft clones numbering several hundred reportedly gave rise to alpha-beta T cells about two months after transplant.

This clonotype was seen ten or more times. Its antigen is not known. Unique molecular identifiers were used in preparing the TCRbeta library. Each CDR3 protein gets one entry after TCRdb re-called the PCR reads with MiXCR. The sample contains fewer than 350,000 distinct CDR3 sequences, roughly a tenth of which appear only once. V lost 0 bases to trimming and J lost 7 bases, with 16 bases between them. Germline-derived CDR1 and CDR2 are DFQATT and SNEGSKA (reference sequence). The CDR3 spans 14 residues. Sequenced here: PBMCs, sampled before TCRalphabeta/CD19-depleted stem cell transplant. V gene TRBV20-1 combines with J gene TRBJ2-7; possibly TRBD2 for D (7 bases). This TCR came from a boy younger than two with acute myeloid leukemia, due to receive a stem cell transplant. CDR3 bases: TGCAGTGCTAGAGATCGAGGGGGGGCGGGGGAGCAGTACTTC. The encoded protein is CSARDRGGAGEQYF.